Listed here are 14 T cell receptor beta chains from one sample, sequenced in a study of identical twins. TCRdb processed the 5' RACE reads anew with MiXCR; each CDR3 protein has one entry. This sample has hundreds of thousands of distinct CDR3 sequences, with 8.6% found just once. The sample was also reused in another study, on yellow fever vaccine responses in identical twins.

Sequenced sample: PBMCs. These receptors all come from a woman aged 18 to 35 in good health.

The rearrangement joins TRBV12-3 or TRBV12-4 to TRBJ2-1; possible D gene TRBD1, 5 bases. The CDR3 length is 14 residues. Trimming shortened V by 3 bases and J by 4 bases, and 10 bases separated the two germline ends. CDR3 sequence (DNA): TGTGCCAGCAGTTTTCAGACAGTTTACAATGAGCAGTTCTTC. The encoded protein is CASSFQTVYNEQFF.

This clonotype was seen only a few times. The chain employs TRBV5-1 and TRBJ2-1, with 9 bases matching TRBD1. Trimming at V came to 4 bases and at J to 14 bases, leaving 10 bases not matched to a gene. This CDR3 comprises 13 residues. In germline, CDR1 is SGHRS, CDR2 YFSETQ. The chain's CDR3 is CASSLGQGFEKFF. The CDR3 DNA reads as TGCGCCAGCAGCCTCGGACAGGGGTTCGAAAAGTTCTTC.

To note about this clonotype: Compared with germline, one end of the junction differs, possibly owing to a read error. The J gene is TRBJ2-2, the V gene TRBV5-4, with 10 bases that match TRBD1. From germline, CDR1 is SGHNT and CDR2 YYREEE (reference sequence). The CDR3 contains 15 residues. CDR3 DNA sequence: TGTGCCATCAGCCCTAGGACAGGGGGCACCGGGGAGCTGTTTTTT. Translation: CAISPRTGGTGELFF.

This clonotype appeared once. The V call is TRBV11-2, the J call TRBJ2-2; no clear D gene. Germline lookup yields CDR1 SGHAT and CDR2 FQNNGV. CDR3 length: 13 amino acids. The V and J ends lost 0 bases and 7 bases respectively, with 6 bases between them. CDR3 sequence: CASSLDHRGELFF. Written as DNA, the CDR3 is TGTGCCAGCAGCTTAGATCATCGCGGGGAGCTGTTTTTT.

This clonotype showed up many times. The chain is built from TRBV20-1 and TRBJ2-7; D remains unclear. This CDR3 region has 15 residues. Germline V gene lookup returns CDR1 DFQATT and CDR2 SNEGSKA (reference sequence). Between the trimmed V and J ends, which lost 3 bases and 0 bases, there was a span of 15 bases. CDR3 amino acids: CSASAALGSSYEQYF. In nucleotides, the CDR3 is TGCAGTGCTAGCGCGGCTCTTGGAAGCTCCTACGAGCAGTACTTC.

In DNA form, the CDR3 reads TGCAGTGCGCAGATCCCGGGACTAGCGGGAACAGATACGCAGTATTTT. Amino acids: CSAQIPGLAGTDTQYF. This chain joins TRBV20-1 and TRBJ2-3; 13 bases are a match to TRBD2. Germline assignment: CDR1 DFQATT and CDR2 SNEGSKA (reference sequence). The CDR3 consists of 16 residues. V shed 6 bases and J 3 bases; nucleotides not matched to a gene: 9.

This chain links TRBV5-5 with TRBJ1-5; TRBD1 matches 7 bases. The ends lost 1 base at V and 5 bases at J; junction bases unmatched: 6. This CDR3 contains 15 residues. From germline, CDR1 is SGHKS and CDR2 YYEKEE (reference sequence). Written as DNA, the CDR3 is TGTGCCAGCAGCTTGTCGGCAGGGGGTCATCAGCCCCAGCATTTT. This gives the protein CASSLSAGGHQPQHF.

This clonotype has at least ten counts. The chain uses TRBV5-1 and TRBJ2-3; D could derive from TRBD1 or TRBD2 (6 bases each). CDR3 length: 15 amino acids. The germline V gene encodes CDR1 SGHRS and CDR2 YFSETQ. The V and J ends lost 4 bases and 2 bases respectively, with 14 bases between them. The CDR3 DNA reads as TGCGCCAGCAGCCCTAAGGGGGGATCCACAGATACGCAGTATTTT. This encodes CASSPKGGSTDTQYF.

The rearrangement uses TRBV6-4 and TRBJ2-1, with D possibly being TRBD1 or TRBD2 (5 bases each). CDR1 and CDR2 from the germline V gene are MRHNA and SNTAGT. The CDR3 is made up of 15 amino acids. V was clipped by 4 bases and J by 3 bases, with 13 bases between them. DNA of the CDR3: TGTGCCAGCAGTGTTATTGGGGGAAACTACAATGAGCAGTTCTTC. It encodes CASSVIGGNYNEQFF.

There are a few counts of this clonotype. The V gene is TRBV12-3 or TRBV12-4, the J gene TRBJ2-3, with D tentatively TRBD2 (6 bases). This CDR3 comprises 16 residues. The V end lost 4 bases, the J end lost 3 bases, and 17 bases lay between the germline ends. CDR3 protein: CASSSEGGSRTDTQYF. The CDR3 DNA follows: TGTGCCAGCAGTTCCGAGGGAGGATCAAGGACAGATACGCAGTATTTT.

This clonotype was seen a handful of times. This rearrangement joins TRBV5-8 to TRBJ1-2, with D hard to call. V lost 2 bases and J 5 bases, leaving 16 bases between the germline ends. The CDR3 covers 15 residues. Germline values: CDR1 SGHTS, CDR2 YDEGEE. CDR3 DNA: TGTGCCAGCAGCTTAGGGCGACTATTACAATATGGCTACACCTTC. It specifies CASSLGRLLQYGYTF.

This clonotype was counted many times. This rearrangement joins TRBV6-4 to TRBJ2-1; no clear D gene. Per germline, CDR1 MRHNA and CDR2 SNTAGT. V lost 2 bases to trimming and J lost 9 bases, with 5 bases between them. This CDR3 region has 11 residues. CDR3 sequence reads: CASSDEFEQFF. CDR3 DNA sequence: TGTGCCAGCAGTGACGAGTTTGAGCAGTTCTTC.

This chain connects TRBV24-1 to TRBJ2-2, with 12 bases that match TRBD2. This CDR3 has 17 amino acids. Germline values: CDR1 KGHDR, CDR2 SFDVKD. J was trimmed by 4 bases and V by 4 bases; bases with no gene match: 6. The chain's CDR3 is CATSEPGLAGFTGELFF. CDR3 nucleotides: TGTGCCACCAGTGAACCAGGACTAGCGGGATTCACCGGGGAGCTGTTTTTT.

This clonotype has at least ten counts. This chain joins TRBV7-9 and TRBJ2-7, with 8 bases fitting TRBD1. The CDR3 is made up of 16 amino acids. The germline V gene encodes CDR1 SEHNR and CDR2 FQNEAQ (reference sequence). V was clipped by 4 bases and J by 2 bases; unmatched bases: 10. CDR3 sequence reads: CASSSTGTGEPYEQYF. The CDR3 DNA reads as TGTGCCAGCAGCTCTACGGGGACAGGAGAGCCCTACGAGCAGTACTTC.